Presented here are 26 T cell receptor beta chains from one specimen sequenced in a study of spatial heterogeneity in lung cancer. The time point was: sample taken at primary tumor resection. MiXCR, run by TCRdb on the 5' RACE reads, gives a single entry per CDR3 protein. In the table there are some 3,000 distinct CDR3 sequences, about 18% of which are singletons. This specimen consisted of normal lung tissue next to the tumor, obtained at surgery. Every receptor here comes from a female donor with early-stage non-small cell lung cancer.

By share, this clonotype ranks as medium-sized. The V gene is TRBV7-6, the J gene TRBJ2-1; TRBD2 matches 7 bases. This CDR3 comprises 14 residues. CDR1 is SGHVS, CDR2 FNYEAQ, per germline. Trimming removed 3 bases from V and 6 bases from J; junction bases left unmatched: 5. The CDR3 sequence: CASSFNPSGNEQFF. CDR3 nucleotides: TGTGCCAGCAGCTTTAACCCTAGCGGCAATGAGCAGTTCTTC.

In its sample, this clonotype was seen a few times. The chain links TRBV12-3 or TRBV12-4 to TRBJ2-1; 10 nucleotides line up with TRBD2. The CDR3 runs 18 residues. V lost 1 base and J lost 0; bases outside the gene matches: 6. CDR3 nucleotide sequence: TGTGCCAGCAGTTTAGAACTAGCGGGAACTCCCTCCTACAATGAGCAGTTCTTC. It specifies CASSLELAGTPSYNEQFF.

By sample fraction, this clonotype is large. The chain is built from TRBV18 and TRBJ1-1; the D gene is possibly TRBD1 (6 bases). V lost 4 bases and J 1 base, leaving 10 bases between the germline ends. The CDR3 length is 14 residues. The germline V gene encodes CDR1 KGHSH and CDR2 LQKENI. The CDR3 loop reads CASSLGQTNTEAFF. The CDR3 nucleotides read TGTGCCAGCTCACTGGGACAAACGAACACTGAAGCTTTCTTT.

This clonotype is deemed medium-sized. The chain links TRBV7-9 to TRBJ1-1, with D maybe TRBD1 (5 bases). The V end lost 2 bases, the J end lost 3 bases, and 10 bases lay between the germline ends. CDR1 and CDR2 from the germline V gene are SEHNR and FQNEAQ (reference sequence). The CDR3 length is 14 residues. CDR3 coding DNA: TGTGCCAGCAGCTTATTGGGGGGAGACACTGAAGCTTTCTTT. Protein sequence: CASSLLGGDTEAFF.

The count of this clonotype is one. DNA of the CDR3: TGTGCCAGCAGTTCGGGACACCTAAACACCGGGGAGCTGTTTTTT. Amino acids: CASSSGHLNTGELFF. This chain uses TRBV6-5 with TRBJ2-2, with D possibly being TRBD1 (6 bases). The CDR3 extends over 15 amino acids. V was pared by 4 bases and J by 2 bases, with 11 bases between. Germline values: CDR1 MNHEY, CDR2 SVGAGI.

This clonotype is labeled medium-sized. The rearrangement links TRBV11-2 to TRBJ1-5; D possibly corresponds to TRBD1 (5 bases). V lost 0 bases and J 7 bases, leaving 10 bases between the germline ends. CDR1 SGHAT and CDR2 FQNNGV come from the germline V gene. There are 14 residues in the CDR3. The CDR3 here is CASSLDRAGQPQHF. The CDR3 coding sequence is TGTGCCAGCAGCTTAGACAGGGCGGGACAGCCCCAGCATTTT.

This clonotype is classed as medium-sized (0.01 to 0.1%). The CDR3 DNA is TGTGCCAGCAGTGGGGGTCAGGAGGCCTACGAGCAGTACTTC. The encoded protein is CASSGGQEAYEQYF. The chain couples TRBV2 to TRBJ2-7; TRBD2 is a possible D gene (5 bases). Germline V lookup: CDR1 SNHLY, CDR2 FYNNEI. V was clipped by 4 bases and J by 2 bases, with 12 bases between them. This CDR3 is built from 14 residues.

This clonotype rates as medium-sized. This chain links TRBV6-6 with TRBJ1-5; the D gene is possibly TRBD1 (6 bases). V lost 7 bases, J lost 4 bases, and 11 bases lay in between. The CDR3 spans 13 residues. Germline-derived CDR1 and CDR2 are MNHNY and SVGAGI (reference sequence). CDR3 region: CASTDQGNQPQHF. CDR3 DNA sequence: TGTGCCAGCACCGATCAGGGGAATCAGCCCCAGCATTTT.

This clonotype came up a few times. The chain carries TRBV6-5 and TRBJ2-1, with D possibly being TRBD1 or TRBD2 (6 bases each). Per the germline V gene, CDR1 is MNHEY and CDR2 is SVGAGI. This CDR3 contains 13 residues. The V and J ends lost 8 bases and 3 bases respectively, with 11 bases between them. CDR3 sequence: CASGGQNYNEQFF. The CDR3 DNA reads as TGTGCCAGCGGGGGGCAAAACTACAATGAGCAGTTCTTC.

This clonotype occurred many times. This chain connects TRBV29-1 to TRBJ2-7, with a tentative D call TRBD2 (6 bases). CDR3 length: 12 amino acids. Germline V lookup: CDR1 SQVTM, CDR2 ANQGSEA. V lost 4 bases and J lost 5, with 12 bases in between. The CDR3 sequence: CSVGGIGHEQYF. For the CDR3, the DNA is TGCAGCGTTGGCGGGATAGGCCACGAGCAGTACTTC.

By share, this clonotype counts as medium-sized (0.01 to 0.1%). The genes are TRBV29-1 and TRBJ1-1; D is perhaps TRBD1 (5 bases). Germline V gene lookup returns CDR1 SQVTM and CDR2 ANQGSEA. This CDR3 is built from 10 residues. Trimming cost V 7 bases and J 7 bases, with 10 bases left between them. The CDR3 nucleotides read TGCAGCGCCTCAGACAGTGAAGCTTTCTTT. Its translation is CSASDSEAFF.

This clonotype is large in the sample. In DNA form, the CDR3 reads TGTGCCAGCAGCCAACTACGGGTACACGAGCAGTACTTC. Translated, it gives CASSQLRVHEQYF. V gene TRBV3-1 combines with J gene TRBJ2-7; D is unclear. Looked up from germline, CDR1 is LGHDT and CDR2 is YNNKEL (reference sequence). Trimming took 2 bases from V and 5 from J, leaving 10 bases between them. The CDR3 extends over 13 amino acids.

The V and J genes are TRBV12-3 or TRBV12-4 and TRBJ2-2, with D unclear. Trimming stripped 8 bases from V and 2 bases from J, with 15 bases between. CDR3 length equals 15 residues. As DNA, the CDR3 is TGTGCCAGCGCTTTGTATTCGGAAAACACCGGGGAGCTGTTTTTT. It translates to CASALYSENTGELFF.

The chain uses TRBV2 and TRBJ2-3; D is unclear. The germline V gene encodes CDR1 SNHLY and CDR2 FYNNEI. Trimming pared 3 bases from V and 7 bases from J, leaving 8 bases between. This CDR3 region has 12 residues. CDR3 DNA sequence: TGTGCCAGCAGTGATGCGGATTATACGCAGTATTTT. Its translation is CASSDADYTQYF.

The sample holds a few counts of this clonotype. V and J are TRBV9 and TRBJ1-2; D perhaps matches TRBD1 (5 bases). The CDR3 consists of 12 residues. Trimming shortened V by 0 bases and J by 6 bases, and 6 bases separated the two germline ends. From germline, CDR1 is SGDLS and CDR2 YYNGEE. Written as DNA, the CDR3 is TGTGCCAGCAGCGTAGCCAGGGATGGCTACACCTTC. This sequence encodes CASSVARDGYTF.

This clonotype is medium-sized in the sample. The chain recombines TRBV7-9 with TRBJ1-1; 8 bases fit TRBD1. The CDR3 spans 15 residues. Germline CDR1 is SEHNR and CDR2 is FQNEAQ (reference sequence). V gave up 5 bases and J gave up 1 base; unmatched junction bases: 6. The CDR3 reads CASSPRQGSNTEAFF. The CDR3 coding sequence is TGTGCCAGCAGCCCCCGACAGGGGTCGAACACTGAAGCTTTCTTT.

By share, this clonotype counts as medium-sized. The chain couples TRBV6-2 or TRBV6-3 to TRBJ2-3; D may be TRBD1 (5 bases). The CDR3 sequence is 15 residues long. The V gene's germline CDR1 is MNHEY and CDR2 SVGEGT. The germline V and J ends were trimmed by 2 bases and 1 base, with 10 bases remaining between them. The CDR3 nucleotides read TGTGCCAGCAGTTACCAGCAGGGCCGCACAGATACGCAGTATTTT. Its protein product is CASSYQQGRTDTQYF.

This clonotype was found many times. This chain joins TRBV6-5 and TRBJ2-2, with TRBD2 identical over 7 bases. V shed 6 bases, J shed 4 bases, and the junction held 14 bases outside the gene matches. The CDR3 has 17 amino acids. Germline V gene data show CDR1 as MNHEY and CDR2 as SVGAGI. CDR3 amino acids: CASRDSSGMGITGELFF. The DNA for the CDR3 is TGTGCCAGCAGGGACTCCAGCGGGATGGGTATCACCGGGGAGCTGTTTTTT.

This clonotype is deemed medium-sized. The chain employs TRBV5-4 and TRBJ2-4; D might be TRBD1 (8 bases). Per the germline V gene, CDR1 is SGHNT and CDR2 is YYREEE (reference sequence). The V end lost 4 bases, the J end lost 1 base, and 15 bases lay between the germline ends. This CDR3 contains 16 residues. Here the CDR3 DNA reads TGTGCCAGCAGCCCGGACAGGGAGGGGGCCAAAAACATTCAGTACTTC. This translates into CASSPDREGAKNIQYF.

This clonotype is deemed medium-sized. The chain carries TRBV24-1 and TRBJ1-1; D remains unclear. Trimming stripped 12 bases from V and 2 bases from J, with 9 bases between. The V gene's germline CDR1 is KGHDR and CDR2 SFDVKD. The CDR3 is 11 amino acids. CDR3 amino acids: CALWGNTEAFF. The CDR3, as DNA: TGTGCCCTTTGGGGAAACACTGAAGCTTTCTTT.

Sample share makes this clonotype medium-sized (0.01 to 0.1%). This sequence joins TRBV5-6 and TRBJ1-1; weak D call: TRBD1 (5 bases). The CDR3 spans 13 residues. In germline, CDR1 is SGHDT, CDR2 YYEEEE. V was trimmed by 2 bases and J by 1 base, leaving 6 bases between them. CDR3 loop: CASSFTGNTEAFF. CDR3 bases: TGTGCCAGCAGCTTTACAGGGAACACTGAAGCTTTCTTT.

The chain combines TRBV6-6 with TRBJ2-7, with 12 bases aligning to TRBD1. The J segment lost 4 bases and the V segment lost 0 bases, leaving 4 bases of the junction unmatched. The CDR3 spans 16 residues. Germline assignment: CDR1 MNHNY and CDR2 SVGAGI (reference sequence). The CDR3 protein is CASSYSGTGGRYEQYF. CDR3 nucleotides: TGTGCCAGCAGTTACTCCGGGACAGGGGGCCGGTACGAGCAGTACTTC.

This clonotype rates as medium-sized. In DNA form, the CDR3 reads TGTGCCAGTAGTCCCTCCGGAGTCAACTATGGCTACACCTTC. Its protein product is CASSPSGVNYGYTF. The chain is built from TRBV19 and TRBJ1-2; D gene uncertain. Trimming cost V 5 bases and J 2 bases, with 12 bases left between them. The germline V gene encodes CDR1 LNHDA and CDR2 SQIVND (reference sequence). This CDR3 contains 14 residues.

This clonotype rates as medium-sized. The chain recombines TRBV5-8 with TRBJ2-4; 15 positions match TRBD2. The CDR3 loop spans 18 amino acids. V lost 4 bases and J lost 7; bases outside the gene matches: 12. Germline lookup yields CDR1 SGHTS and CDR2 YDEGEE. Here the CDR3 DNA reads TGTGCCAGCAGCAGAGGGACTAGCGGGAGGCCCGTCGGCAACATTCAGTACTTC. The encoded protein is CASSRGTSGRPVGNIQYF.

This clonotype is labeled as medium-sized. The gene calls are TRBV30 and TRBJ2-5; D ambiguous. Germline CDR1 reads GTSNPN; CDR2 reads SVGIG (reference sequence). The CDR3 sequence is 12 residues long. V was cut by 0 bases and J by 5 bases, with 7 bases left in between. The CDR3 reads CAWSVTEETQYF. The CDR3 DNA reads as TGTGCCTGGAGTGTAACGGAGGAGACCCAGTACTTC.

Only a few counts were recorded for this clonotype. The gene calls are TRBV5-1 and TRBJ1-2; D gene unclear. V lost 0 bases and J lost 1, with 10 bases in between. This CDR3 is built from 15 residues. In germline, CDR1 is SGHRS, CDR2 YFSETQ. CDR3 sequence: CASSLEPRVNYGYTF. The CDR3 nucleotides read TGCGCCAGCAGCTTGGAGCCTCGGGTTAACTATGGCTACACCTTC.